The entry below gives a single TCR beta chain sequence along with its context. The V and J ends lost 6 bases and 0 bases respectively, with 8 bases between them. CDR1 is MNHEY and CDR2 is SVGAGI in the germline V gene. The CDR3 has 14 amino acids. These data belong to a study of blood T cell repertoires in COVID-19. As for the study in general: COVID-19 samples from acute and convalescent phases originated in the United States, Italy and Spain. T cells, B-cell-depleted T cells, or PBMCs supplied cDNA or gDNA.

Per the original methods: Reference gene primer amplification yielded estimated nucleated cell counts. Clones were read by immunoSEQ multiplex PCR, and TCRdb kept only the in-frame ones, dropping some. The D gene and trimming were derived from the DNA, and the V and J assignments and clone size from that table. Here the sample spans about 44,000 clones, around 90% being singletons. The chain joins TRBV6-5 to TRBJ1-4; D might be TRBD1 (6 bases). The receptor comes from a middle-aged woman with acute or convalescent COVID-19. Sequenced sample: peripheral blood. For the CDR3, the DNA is TGTGCCAGCAGACAGGGAACAACTAATGAAAAACTGTTTTTT. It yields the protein CASRQGTTNEKLFF.